This TCR beta chain was sequenced for a study of early T cells in non-severe SARS-CoV-2 infection. Overall study: It was bulk RNA from unsorted whole blood that was sequenced, and the chains were unpaired.

Germline V gene lookup returns CDR1 SGHTA and CDR2 FQGNSA. This CDR3 region has 15 residues. The germline V and J ends were trimmed by 6 bases and 3 bases, with 15 bases remaining between them. Each CDR3 protein gets one entry after TCRdb re-called the 5' RACE reads with MiXCR. The table shows tens of thousands of distinct CDR3 sequences, with roughly an eighth occurring only once. The sequence was collected from an adult who was a healthcare worker with PCR-confirmed SARS-CoV-2 infection or an uninfected control (not recorded which). V and J are TRBV7-2 and TRBJ1-5, with D perhaps TRBD1 (5 bases). Material: whole blood. In nucleotides, the CDR3 is TGTGCCAGCAGTCCTTTCGACAGTTTCAATCAGCCCCAGCATTTT. This gives the protein CASSPFDSFNQPQHF.